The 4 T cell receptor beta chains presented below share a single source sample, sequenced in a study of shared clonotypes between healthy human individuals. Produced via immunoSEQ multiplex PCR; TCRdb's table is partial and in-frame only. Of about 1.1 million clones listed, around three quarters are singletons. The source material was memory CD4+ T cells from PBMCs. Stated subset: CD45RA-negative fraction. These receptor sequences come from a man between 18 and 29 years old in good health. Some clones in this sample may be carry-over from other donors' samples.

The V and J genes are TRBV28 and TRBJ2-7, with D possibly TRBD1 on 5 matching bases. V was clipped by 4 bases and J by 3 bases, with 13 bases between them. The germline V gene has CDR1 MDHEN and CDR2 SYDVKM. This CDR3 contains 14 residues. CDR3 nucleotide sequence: TGTGCCAGCAGTTCCTTCACAGGATTCTACGAGCAGTACTTC. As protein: CASSSFTGFYEQYF.

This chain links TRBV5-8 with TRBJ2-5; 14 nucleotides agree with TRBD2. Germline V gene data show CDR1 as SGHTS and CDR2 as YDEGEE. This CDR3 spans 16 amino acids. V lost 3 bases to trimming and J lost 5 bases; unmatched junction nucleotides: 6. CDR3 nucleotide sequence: TGTGCCAGCAGCTCGGGACTAGCGGGGGCGGGGGAGACCCAGTACTTC. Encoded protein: CASSSGLAGAGETQYF.

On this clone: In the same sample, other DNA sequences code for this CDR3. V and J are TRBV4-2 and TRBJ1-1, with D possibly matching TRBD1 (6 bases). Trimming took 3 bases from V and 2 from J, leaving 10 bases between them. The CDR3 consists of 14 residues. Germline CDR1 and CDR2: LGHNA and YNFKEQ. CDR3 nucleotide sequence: TGTGCCAGCAGCCAGACAGGCGGTAACACTGAAGCTTTCTTT. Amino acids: CASSQTGGNTEAFF.

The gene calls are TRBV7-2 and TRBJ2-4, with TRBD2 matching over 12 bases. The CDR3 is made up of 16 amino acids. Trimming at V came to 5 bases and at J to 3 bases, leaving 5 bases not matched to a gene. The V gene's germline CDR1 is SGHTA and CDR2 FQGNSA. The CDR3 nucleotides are TGTGCCAGCAGCGGACTAGCGGGGACCTACAAAAACATTCAGTACTTC. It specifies CASSGLAGTYKNIQYF.